Below, 21 T cell receptor beta chains from the same sample are listed, as sequenced in a study of T cell repertoires in cytomegalovirus infection. The antigens of these receptors remain unknown. MiXCR, applied by TCRdb to the reads, yields one record per CDR3 protein. The table includes some 800,000 distinct CDR3 sequences, 29% detected once. The sample was cultured CD8+ T cells from PBMCs, taken from culture after CMV antigen stimulation. The receptor source for this set is a human donor in good health (CMV status not recorded). Some clones in this sample may be carry-over from other donors' samples.

V and J are TRBV13 and TRBJ2-3; 7 bases are a match to TRBD2. The CDR3 is 15 residues long. Per germline, CDR1 PRHDT and CDR2 FYEKMQ (reference sequence). The V gene end was trimmed by 3 bases and the J gene end by 3 bases; junction bases not matched to a gene: 6. CDR3 protein: CASSLTGTMTDTQYF. The CDR3 nucleotides read TGTGCCAGCAGCTTGACCGGGACTATGACAGATACGCAGTATTTT.

This clonotype was observed a few times. The chain couples TRBV27 to TRBJ2-3; 12 positions agree with TRBD2. Per germline, CDR1 MNHEY and CDR2 SMNVEV (reference sequence). V was pared by 1 base and J by 1 base, with 3 bases of the junction left unmatched. This CDR3 region has 17 residues. CDR3 sequence reads: CASSLLLAGGRTDTQYF. CDR3 coding DNA: TGTGCCAGCAGTTTATTACTAGCGGGGGGCCGCACAGATACGCAGTATTTT.

This clonotype came up a few times. The chain recombines TRBV5-1 with TRBJ1-1, with D unresolved. V was shortened by 0 bases and J by 4 bases, with 13 bases between the two germline ends. In germline, CDR1 is SGHRS, CDR2 YFSETQ. The CDR3 has 15 amino acids. Written as DNA, the CDR3 is TGCGCCAGCAGCTTGGTCGGTGGAGGGCCCACTGAAGCTTTCTTT. This encodes CASSLVGGGPTEAFF.

This clonotype was counted between two and nine times. V usage is TRBV28 and J usage is TRBJ1-2; D is uncertain. The length of the CDR3 is 14 residues. The V and J ends lost 7 bases and 6 bases respectively, with 18 bases between them. Germline loops: CDR1 MDHEN, CDR2 SYDVKM. CDR3 DNA sequence: TGTGCCAGCAAGCCGCGGGGAGGAAGCCATGGCTACACCTTC. Translating gives CASKPRGGSHGYTF.

This rearrangement joins TRBV7-2 to TRBJ2-7; tentatively, D is TRBD1 (6 bases). CDR3 size: 13 residues. Germline V CDR1 and CDR2: SGHTA, FQGNSA. Trimming pared 5 bases from V and 5 bases from J, leaving 13 bases between. For the CDR3, the DNA is TGTGCCAGCAGCCCTACAGGGTTTGACGAGCAGTACTTC. It specifies CASSPTGFDEQYF.

This clonotype has only a few counts. The genes are TRBV20-1 and TRBJ1-5; no firm D call. In germline, CDR1 is DFQATT, CDR2 SNEGSKA (reference sequence). Trimming took off 1 base at V and 1 base at J, with 8 bases between the two ends. The CDR3 length is 14 residues. In DNA form, the CDR3 reads TGCAGTGCTAGAGCCAGGCTGAGCAATCAGCCCCAGCATTTT. It yields the protein CSARARLSNQPQHF.

The gene calls are TRBV25-1 and TRBJ1-5, with D unresolved. The CDR3 spans 14 residues. CDR1 is MGHDK, CDR2 SYGVNS, per germline. Trimming took off 4 bases at V and 0 bases at J, with 7 bases between the two ends. The CDR3 spells CASSGRYSNQPQHF. The DNA for the CDR3 is TGTGCCAGCAGTGGTCGGTATAGCAATCAGCCCCAGCATTTT.

This clonotype was picked up many times. The chain couples TRBV20-1 to TRBJ2-1; 10 bases align to TRBD1. This CDR3 is 16 amino acids long. The ends lost 3 bases at V and 4 bases at J; junction bases unmatched: 9. CDR1 DFQATT and CDR2 SNEGSKA come from the germline V gene (reference sequence). The DNA for the CDR3 is TGCAGTGCTAGTCTAGTTGGGACAGGGGATTACAATGAGCAGTTCTTC. It yields the protein CSASLVGTGDYNEQFF.

Concerning this clonotype: At one of its ends the junction is not consistent with the germline gene, which may arise from a read error. The V gene is TRBV24-1, the J gene TRBJ1-5, with TRBD1 as a possible D gene (5 bases). The germline V gene encodes CDR1 KGHDR and CDR2 SFDVKD. The CDR3 length is 16 residues. The CDR3 nucleotides are TGTGCCACCAGTGATGCCCGACAGCATAGCGATCAGCCCCAGCATTTT. It codes for CATSDARQHSDQPQHF.

This clonotype was recorded at least ten times. This chain joins TRBV7-8 and TRBJ1-3; D uncertain. V lost 3 bases and J lost 4, with 13 bases in between. The germline gives CDR1 SGHVS, CDR2 FQNEAQ. The CDR3 is 15 residues long. The CDR3 reads CASSFRASAGNTIYF. The CDR3 DNA reads TGTGCCAGCAGCTTTAGGGCCAGCGCAGGAAACACCATATATTTT.

This clonotype was found many times. The chain recombines TRBV7-9 with TRBJ2-7; 7 positions agree with TRBD1. Trimming cost V 5 bases and J 5 bases; bases outside gene matches: 9. CDR1 is SEHNR and CDR2 is FQNEAQ in the germline V gene (reference sequence). The CDR3 is made up of 14 amino acids. CDR3 bases: TGTGCCAGCAGCCCACAGGGGCAAGTCAACGAGCAGTACTTC. It is translated as CASSPQGQVNEQYF.

A few counts support this clonotype. J is TRBJ1-2 and V is TRBV11-2; 9 bases line up with TRBD1. Germline V gene data show CDR1 as SGHAT and CDR2 as FQNNGV. Germline trimming cut 4 bases from V and 8 bases from J; bases unmatched to any gene: 17. The CDR3 has 17 amino acids. CDR3 region: CASSSKPGQGYGRGYTF. CDR3 bases: TGTGCCAGCAGCTCTAAGCCGGGACAGGGCTACGGACGGGGCTACACCTTC.

The chain links TRBV2 to TRBJ1-5; D call uncertain. Germline V lookup: CDR1 SNHLY, CDR2 FYNNEI. The CDR3 contains 15 residues. Between the trimmed V and J ends, which lost 2 bases and 3 bases, there was a span of 11 bases. CDR3 nucleotide sequence: TGTGCCAGCAGTGAACGAGGGTATTACAATCAGCCCCAGCATTTT. It is translated as CASSERGYYNQPQHF.

This clonotype was found many times. V and J are TRBV7-9 and TRBJ2-2, with TRBD1 matching 7 bases. Germline V gene data show CDR1 as SEHNR and CDR2 as FQNEAQ (reference sequence). This CDR3 has 17 residues. The trim removed 10 bases at V and 0 bases at J, leaving 14 bases unmatched. CDR3 protein: CATSGTADSSNTGELFF. As DNA, the CDR3 is TGTGCCACTTCCGGGACAGCCGATTCTTCGAACACCGGGGAGCTGTTTTTT.

The V and J genes are TRBV4-1 and TRBJ2-3, with 14 bases aligning to TRBD2. Germline loops: CDR1 MGHRA, CDR2 YSYEKL. Unmatched junction bases numbered 7, after V lost 1 base and J lost 1 base. The CDR3 runs 19 residues. The CDR3 region is CASSQVLTSGGAGTDTQYF. The CDR3 DNA sequence: TGCGCCAGCAGCCAAGTATTGACTAGCGGGGGGGCGGGCACAGATACGCAGTATTTT.

This clonotype was detected many times. This sequence joins TRBV7-6 and TRBJ2-3; 15 bases fit TRBD2. CDR3 length: 18 amino acids. V shed 0 bases and J 3 bases; nucleotides not matched to a gene: 4. Germline lookup yields CDR1 SGHVS and CDR2 FNYEAQ. CDR3 sequence (DNA): TGTGCCAGCAGCTTAGCCGGGACTAGCGGGGGGTTTACAGATACGCAGTATTTT. Its protein is CASSLAGTSGGFTDTQYF. The full variable domain, its missing parts supplied by reference TRBV7-6 and TRBJ2-3, is GAGVSQSPRYKVTKRGQDVALRCDPISGHVSLYWYRQALGQGPEFLTYFNYEAQQDKSGLPNDRFSAERPEGSISTLTIQRTEQRDSAMYRCASSLAGTSGGFTDTQYFGPGTRLTVL.

The chain carries TRBV5-1 and TRBJ1-2; D perhaps matches TRBD1 (5 bases). Germline CDR1 and CDR2: SGHRS and YFSETQ. The CDR3 consists of 13 residues. Trimming removed 7 bases at V and 5 bases at J, with 15 bases between. Here the CDR3 reads CASSEGNRYGYTF. Here the CDR3 DNA reads TGCGCCAGCTCGGAGGGGAATCGGTATGGCTACACCTTC.

The sample holds a few counts of this clonotype. The J gene is TRBJ2-2, the V gene TRBV7-6; D is ambiguous. CDR1 and CDR2 (germline): SGHVS, FNYEAQ. Trimming shortened V by 3 bases and J by 1 base, and 6 bases separated the two germline ends. This CDR3 is 14 amino acids long. CDR3 sequence reads: CASSFQWNTGELFF. The CDR3 DNA is TGTGCCAGCAGCTTCCAATGGAACACCGGGGAGCTGTTTTTT. Filled out from reference TRBV7-6 and TRBJ2-2, the complete variable domain reads GAGVSQSPRYKVTKRGQDVALRCDPISGHVSLYWYRQALGQGPEFLTYFNYEAQQDKSGLPNDRFSAERPEGSISTLTIQRTEQRDSAMYRCASSFQWNTGELFFGEGSRLTVL.

This clonotype was picked up many times. The J gene is TRBJ1-2, the V gene TRBV7-2; no firm D call. Trimming removed 4 bases at V and 10 bases at J, with 10 bases between. This CDR3 contains 11 residues. The germline gives CDR1 SGHTA, CDR2 FQGNSA. CDR3 amino acids: CASSWSGDYTF. The CDR3 DNA sequence: TGTGCCAGCAGCTGGAGCGGGGACTACACCTTC.

V usage is TRBV10-1 and J usage is TRBJ1-1; TRBD1 matches at 8 bases. With 8 bases clipped from V and 4 bases from J, the junction kept 6 bases outside the gene matches. The CDR3 contains 13 residues. Germline lookup yields CDR1 WNHNN and CDR2 SYGVQD (reference sequence). CDR3 amino acids: CASGETGVTEAFF. The CDR3 DNA follows: TGCGCCAGCGGGGAGACAGGGGTCACTGAAGCTTTCTTT.

The J gene is TRBJ2-7, the V gene TRBV29-1, with D uncertain. This CDR3 contains 10 residues. With 6 bases removed from V and 5 bases from J, the gap between germline ends came to 8 bases. Looked up from germline, CDR1 is SQVTM and CDR2 is ANQGSEA. The CDR3 is CSVIWDEQYF. DNA for the CDR3: TGCAGCGTGATCTGGGACGAGCAGTACTTC.